The TCR beta chain under discussion was sequenced for a study of spatial heterogeneity in lung cancer. TCRdb fed the 5' RACE reads into MiXCR, producing one record per CDR3 protein. The data contain fewer than 45,000 distinct CDR3 sequences, less than 9% of them singletons. Specified time point: sample taken at primary tumor resection. This clonotype was counted only a few times. The CDR3 consists of 15 residues. Germline loops: CDR1 SGHRS, CDR2 YFSETQ. V lost 0 bases to trimming and J lost 4 bases, with 14 bases between them. The sequence was collected from a female donor with early-stage non-small cell lung cancer. The specimen comprised PBMCs, sampled at surgery. The chain employs TRBV5-1 and TRBJ2-7; perhaps TRBD1 as D (6 bases). The CDR3 loop reads CASSLGGGEAYEQYF. DNA of the CDR3: TGCGCCAGCAGCTTGGGTGGGGGCGAGGCGTACGAGCAGTACTTC.